A single sample is the source of the 10 T cell receptor beta chains below, sequenced in a study of brain T cells in children with intractable seizures. Clones were read by immunoSEQ multiplex PCR, and TCRdb kept only the in-frame ones, dropping some. The sample gives approximately 60,000 clones, about 96% of which show up once; over 0.35% is in the top ten. The input for sequencing was peripheral blood, taken at surgery. The origin of the receptors is a boy under two years old with focal cortical dysplasia and intractable seizures.

V gene TRBV19 combines with J gene TRBJ1-5; no definite D call. Germline CDR1 reads LNHDA; CDR2 reads SQIVND (reference sequence). This CDR3 region has 14 residues. V dropped 3 bases and J dropped 0 bases, with 6 bases sitting between them. CDR3 residues: CASSILDSNQPQHF. CDR3 sequence (DNA): TGTGCCAGTAGTATCCTCGATAGCAATCAGCCCCAGCATTTT.

The J gene is TRBJ2-1, the V gene TRBV27; D is tentatively TRBD1 or TRBD2 (6 bases each). The germline V gene encodes CDR1 MNHEY and CDR2 SMNVEV (reference sequence). V was trimmed by 5 bases and J by 4 bases, leaving 15 bases between them. The CDR3 is 15 amino acids. In DNA form, the CDR3 reads TGTGCCAGCAGTCAGGAGGGACAAACGTACAATGAGCAGTTCTTC. It specifies CASSQEGQTYNEQFF.

The chain uses TRBV18 and TRBJ1-2; 8 nucleotides match TRBD1. The CDR3 is 14 amino acids. The V and J ends lost 3 bases and 8 bases, in that order; junction bases with no gene match: 8. The germline V gene encodes CDR1 KGHSH and CDR2 LQKENI. The CDR3 region is CASSPSGQAQGYTF. The CDR3 nucleotides are TGTGCCAGCTCACCCTCGGGACAGGCCCAGGGCTACACCTTC.

V and J are TRBV4-1 and TRBJ1-4; 11 bases match TRBD1. Germline-derived CDR1 and CDR2 are MGHRA and YSYEKL. The trim removed 0 bases at V and 10 bases at J, leaving 13 bases unmatched. The CDR3 covers 18 residues. The CDR3 reads CASSQDSWDRGDGGKLFF. The CDR3 nucleotides read TGCGCCAGCAGCCAAGATAGTTGGGACAGGGGGGATGGAGGAAAACTGTTTTTT.

This clone was seen only once. The chain combines TRBV18 with TRBJ1-4, with D unclear. Trimming cost V 2 bases and J 2 bases, with 0 bases left between them. The CDR3 sequence is 12 residues long. The germline V gene has CDR1 KGHSH and CDR2 LQKENI. CDR3: CASSPTNEKLFF. CDR3 coding DNA: TGTGCCAGCTCACCAACTAATGAAAAACTGTTTTTT.

The chain's CDR3 is CASRPVGMLTGGINEQFF. As DNA, the CDR3 is TGTGCCAGCAGACCGGTGGGAATGCTGACAGGGGGTATCAATGAGCAGTTCTTC. The chain uses TRBV13 and TRBJ2-1; TRBD1 matches at 9 bases. Germline V gene sequence: CDR1 PRHDT, CDR2 FYEKMQ (reference sequence). Trimming cost V 6 bases and J 6 bases; bases outside gene matches: 18. The CDR3 consists of 18 residues.

This chain connects TRBV4-2 to TRBJ2-1; TRBD2 matches 10 bases. Unmatched junction bases numbered 11, after V lost 2 bases and J lost 4 bases. Germline CDR1 and CDR2: LGHNA and YNFKEQ. The CDR3 extends over 18 amino acids. CDR3 sequence (DNA): TGTGCCAGCAGCCAAAGAAGGGGCGGACTAGCGGTTTACAATGAGCAGTTCTTC. Translation: CASSQRRGGLAVYNEQFF.

The chain employs TRBV6-5 and TRBJ1-5, with D possibly TRBD1 on 6 matching bases. This CDR3 has 14 residues. Germline CDR1 is MNHEY and CDR2 is SVGAGI. V dropped 5 bases and J dropped 0 bases, with 8 bases sitting between them. The CDR3, as DNA: TGTGCCAGCAGTCGGACAGTTAGCAATCAGCCCCAGCATTTT. The encoded protein is CASSRTVSNQPQHF.

The rearrangement links TRBV5-5 to TRBJ2-2; D remains unclear. The germline V gene has CDR1 SGHKS and CDR2 YYEKEE (reference sequence). The CDR3 runs 14 residues. The ends were cut back, 0 bases at V and 2 bases at J, with 5 bases in the middle. DNA for the CDR3: TGTGCCAGCAGCTTGGGTCATAACACCGGGGAGCTGTTTTTT. Its translation is CASSLGHNTGELFF.

V usage is TRBV18 and J usage is TRBJ1-6, with TRBD1 as a possible D gene (6 bases). The germline CDR1 and CDR2 sequences are KGHSH and LQKENI. The ends were cut back, 1 base at V and 2 bases at J, with 12 bases in the middle. The CDR3 has 17 amino acids. Here the CDR3 reads CASSPLQGHPYNSPLHF. Written as DNA, the CDR3 is TGTGCCAGCTCACCACTTCAGGGACACCCCTATAATTCACCCCTCCACTTT.